This T cell receptor (beta chain) was captured in a study of radiation and T cells in renal cell carcinoma. A remark on this clone: Its target is not known.

CDR3 length: 15 amino acids. Germline values: CDR1 SGHTA, CDR2 FQGNSA. V gave up 10 bases and J gave up 4 bases; unmatched junction bases: 11. Noted treatment: treatment-naive control, cytoreductive nephrectomy. TCRdb's table, derived via immunoSEQ multiplex PCR, lists solely in-frame clones and lacks some. The sample shows 15,000 to 20,000 clones, about 61% of them seen only once. Study-wide results and limits: Dominant CDR3 motifs occupied more repertoire in irradiated than control tumors.

This clonotype was obtained from a man over 45 with renal cell carcinoma. The J gene is TRBJ2-2, the V gene TRBV7-2, with 8 positions matching TRBD1. The sample was tumor tissue, taken from a patient whose treatment was nephrectomy without radiotherapy. The DNA of the CDR3 is TGTGCCACCCCAGGAAAGACAGGGGTCACCGGGGAGCTGTTTTTT. It translates to CATPGKTGVTGELFF.